A selection of T cell receptor beta chains follows, all from one sample in a study of Ad26.COV2.S vaccination and SARS-CoV-2 variants. Method: immunoSEQ multiplex PCR; TCRdb's copy keeps in-frame clones and lacks some. The table lists about 680,000 clones, more than 80% of them singletons. The source material was peripheral blood, sampled in a trial of Ad26.COV2.S vaccine versus placebo. The receptors stem from a person between 18 and 65 years old who received the Ad26.COV2.S COVID-19 vaccine or a placebo. Each CDR3 is given with its conserved first and last residue. A D gene is named only where the DNA matches it firmly. Clone size is given for some rows only: seen once, a few or many times, or a class if the clone is expanded.

j_gene | v_gene | d_gene | abundance | CDR3nt | CDR3aa
TRBJ2-1 | TRBV13 | NA | NA | TGTGCCAGCAGCTCTAGCTCCAATGAGCAGTTCTTC | CASSSSSNEQFF
TRBJ2-1 | TRBV7-2 | NA | once | TGTGCCAGCAGCACGGGACTCCGGCTCTACAATGAGCAGTTCTTC | CASSTGLRLYNEQFF
TRBJ1-1 | TRBV7-9 | NA | once | TGTGCCAGCAGCCGAGGGACAGAAGCTTTCTTT | CASSRGTEAFF
TRBJ1-6 | TRBV27 | NA | few | TGTGCCAGCAGTCCGAGGCCCGGGCAGTCACCCCTCCACTTT | CASSPRPGQSPLHF
TRBJ2-1 | TRBV24-1 | TRBD2 | NA | TGTGCCACCAGTAGGACTAGCGGGTGGGAGCAGTTCTTC | CATSRTSGWEQFF
TRBJ1-1 | TRBV29-1 | NA | NA | TGCAGCGTTGAAGACAGGGGTAGAACTGAAGCTTTCTTT | CSVEDRGRTEAFF
TRBJ2-2 | TRBV6-1 | TRBD2 | once | TGTGCCAGCAGTGAATTAGGCGGGGGGAACACCGGGGAGCTGTTTTTT | CASSELGGGNTGELFF
TRBJ2-3 | TRBV29-1 | NA | NA | TGCAGCGCGGAGGGACAGCTCACAGATACGCAGTATTTT | CSAEGQLTDTQYF
TRBJ2-1 | TRBV20-1 | TRBD2 | NA | TGCAGTGCCGAACGGGGGGATGAGCAGTTCTTC | CSAERGDEQFF
TRBJ2-1 | TRBV7-9 | TRBD2 | NA | TGTGCCAGCAGCTCCTTGGGCGGGAGGGGTGGTGAGCAGTTCTTC | CASSSLGGRGGEQFF
TRBJ2-1 | TRBV4-1 | NA | many | TGCGCCAGCAGCCAAGTGGACATCCTCTCCTACAATGAGCAGTTCTTC | CASSQVDILSYNEQFF
TRBJ2-5 | TRBV3-1/TRBV3-2 | NA | NA | TGTGCCAGCAGCCCCGGACAGAAAGAGACCCAGTACTTC | CASSPGQKETQYF
TRBJ2-2 | TRBV5-1 | NA | few | TGCGCCAGCAGCTTGGGACAGCCGGTCACCGGGGAGCTGTTTTTT | CASSLGQPVTGELFF
TRBJ2-7 | TRBV7-9 | TRBD2 | NA | TGTGCCAGCAGCTACAGCGGGGGCCGCTACGAGCAGTACTTC | CASSYSGGRYEQYF
TRBJ1-4 | TRBV18 | TRBD1 | NA | TGTGCCAGCTCACCACGGGGGACAGGGAGCGAAAAACTGTTTTTT | CASSPRGTGSEKLFF
TRBJ2-6 | TRBV7-3 | NA | NA | TGTGCCAGCAGCTTATTTACACAGGGAGCTGGGGCCAACGTCCTGACTTTC | CASSLFTQGAGANVLTF
TRBJ1-1 | TRBV12-3/TRBV12-4 | NA | once | TGTGCCAGCAGTTTACAGGGTCTGGGTGAAGCTTTCTTT | CASSLQGLGEAFF
TRBJ1-5 | TRBV27 | NA | NA | TGTGCCAGCAATCCCGCAGGGAGTAATCAGCCCCAGCATTTT | CASNPAGSNQPQHF
TRBJ1-5 | TRBV5-5 | TRBD1 | NA | TGTGCCAGCAGCTTGGGGGGACAGGGGCTTAATCAGCCCCAGCATTTT | CASSLGGQGLNQPQHF
TRBJ1-5 | TRBV6-5 | NA | once | TGTGCCAGCAGTTACGCAGGTGGCCAGCCCCAGCATTTT | CASSYAGGQPQHF
TRBJ1-2 | TRBV6-5 | NA | NA | TGTGCCAGCAGTTACGACGGCCTATCTAACTATGGCTACACCTTC | CASSYDGLSNYGYTF
TRBJ1-2 | TRBV15 | NA | NA | TGTGCCACCAGCAGAGCACAGGGTACCTACTATGGCTACACCTTC | CATSRAQGTYYGYTF
TRBJ1-5 | TRBV7-2 | NA | NA | TGTGCCAGCAGCTTAGGAGGCGGGCAGGGCAATCAGCCCCAGCATTTT | CASSLGGGQGNQPQHF
TRBJ2-2 | TRBV11-2 | TRBD1 | NA | TGTGCCAGCAGGGCCCCGGGACAGGGAACCACCGGGGAGCTGTTTTTT | CASRAPGQGTTGELFF
TRBJ2-3 | TRBV11-2 | NA | once | TGTGCCAGCAGCTTAGCAGAGTCCTCCACAGATACGCAGTATTTT | CASSLAESSTDTQYF
TRBJ1-1 | TRBV12-3/TRBV12-4 | NA | NA | TGTGCCAGCCAAAATCAGGACCACACTGAAGCTTTCTTT | CASQNQDHTEAFF
TRBJ1-4 | TRBV7-2 | NA | NA | TGTGCCAGCAGCTTAAGGGCCACCACTGAAAAACTGTTTTTT | CASSLRATTEKLFF
TRBJ2-5 | TRBV11-2 | NA | once | TGTGCCAGCAGCTTAGCGGCTCAAGAGACCCAGTACTTC | CASSLAAQETQYF
TRBJ1-5 | TRBV6-5 | TRBD1 | few | TGTGCCAGCAGCCGGACAGGGGATCAGCCCCAGCATTTT | CASSRTGDQPQHF
TRBJ1-2 | TRBV2 | NA | NA | TGTGCCATCCCTACTCCCAGGACGGAGGCCAACTATGGCTACACCTTC | CAIPTPRTEANYGYTF
TRBJ1-5 | TRBV10-3 | TRBD1 | NA | TGTGCCACCAGGGGGGGTTGGAGTCAGCCCCAGCATTTT | CATRGGWSQPQHF
TRBJ1-2 | TRBV29-1 | TRBD1 | NA | TGCAGCGTTGTTCCCTACTCTACAGGGGCCACGGGGGGCTACACCTTC | CSVVPYSTGATGGYTF
TRBJ1-2 | TRBV7-3 | NA | once | TGTGCCAGCAGCCCCACCCCGGGGGCGCGTCGTGGCTACACCTTC | CASSPTPGARRGYTF
TRBJ1-2 | TRBV5-4 | TRBD1 | few | TGTGCCAGCAGACCAGGGGGCAACTATGGCTACACCTTC | CASRPGGNYGYTF
TRBJ2-5 | TRBV27 | TRBD1 | NA | TGTGCCAGCAGTGCAGCGGGGGACAGGGGGCGGGAGACCCAGTACTTC | CASSAAGDRGRETQYF
TRBJ2-5 | TRBV11-3 | NA | NA | TGTGCCAGCAGCCGAGGGGCAGGGCGAGAGACCCAGTACTTC | CASSRGAGRETQYF
TRBJ2-7 | TRBV19 | NA | NA | TGTGCCAGTAGTGTCCGACTGAACTACGAGCAGTACTTC | CASSVRLNYEQYF
TRBJ1-4 | TRBV7-9 | NA | NA | TGTGCCAGCAGGCCCGGACGAACTAATGAAAAACTGTTTTTT | CASRPGRTNEKLFF
TRBJ2-4 | TRBV7-2 | TRBD2 | once | TGTGCCAGCAGCCCTAGCGGGGGGGCGGGTGGAGCCAAAAACATTCAGTACTTC | CASSPSGGAGGAKNIQYF
TRBJ2-2 | TRBV11-2 | TRBD2 | NA | TGTGCCAGCAAGCTAGCGGGAATCACCGGGGAGCTGTTTTTT | CASKLAGITGELFF
TRBJ1-1 | TRBV2 | TRBD1 | NA | TGTGCCAGCATGGGGACAGGGGACACTGAAGCTTTCTTT | CASMGTGDTEAFF
TRBJ1-2 | TRBV25-1 | NA | NA | TGTGCCAGCAGTGTTGGAGCGAACTATGGCTACACCTTC | CASSVGANYGYTF
TRBJ1-5 | TRBV9 | NA | NA | TGTGCCAGCAGCGTAGGGGAGGGGCTTCAGCCCCAGCATTTT | CASSVGEGLQPQHF
TRBJ2-3 | TRBV27 | NA | NA | TGTGCCAGCAGCGAGGAAAACACAGATACGCAGTATTTT | CASSEENTDTQYF
TRBJ2-5 | TRBV12-3/TRBV12-4 | NA | once | TGTGCCAGCAGTTTCTGGCAGTCCGGGACCCAGTACTTC | CASSFWQSGTQYF
TRBJ2-5 | TRBV5-8 | TRBD1 | once | TGTGCCAGCAGCTCTTACCGACAGGGGCCGGGAGAGACCCAGTACTTC | CASSSYRQGPGETQYF
TRBJ2-7 | TRBV24-1 | TRBD1 | NA | TGTGCCACCAGTGATCAGGGACAGGGCTACGAGCAGTACTTC | CATSDQGQGYEQYF